This T cell receptor beta chain was obtained from a study of tissue T cells after allogeneic stem cell transplantation. Concerning this clone: Genes and germline come from the mouse. Other DNA sequences in this specimen translate into the identical CDR3.

Using immunoSEQ multiplex PCR, the repertoire was profiled, and TCRdb retains in-frame clones only, with some absent. The sample lists approximately 50,000 clones, 73% occurring once. This clonotype was obtained from a pool of C57BL/6 mice in good health. The specimen sequenced was sorted cells pooled from one or two spleens.

Partial CDR3 DNA: TGTGCCAGCAGCTTTGGGGACACCCAGTAC. Translated, it gives CASSFGDTQY. The full-length CDR3 reads as CASSFGDTQYF. This chain connects TRBV3 to TRBJ2-5; D unresolved. The CDR3 goes on 1 residue after the read ends, and that part is filled in from the germline J gene. Trimming cost V 3 bases and J 6 bases, with 4 bases left between them. The CDR3 extends over 11 amino acids. Germline V gene sequence: CDR1 SNHLY, CDR2 FYNGKV (reference sequence).